This entry concerns a single TCR beta chain. How the authors handled the data: It was from reference gene primer amplification that nucleated cell counts were estimated. Clones were sequenced by immunoSEQ multiplex PCR, and TCRdb holds only the in-frame ones, with some missing. D and trimming come from the DNA, and the V and J calls and clone size come from that table. Of over 95,000 clones in the sample, 81% are singletons; the top ten hold 10%. The source of the sample is a study of blood T cell repertoires in COVID-19. Overall study context: Specimens from acute and convalescent COVID-19 originated in the United States, Italy and Spain. T cells, B-cell-depleted T cells, or PBMCs supplied cDNA or gDNA.

From germline, CDR1 is KGHDR and CDR2 SFDVKD. Trimming cost V 3 bases and J 6 bases; bases outside gene matches: 6. The CDR3 length is 16 residues. The genes are TRBV24-1 and TRBJ2-2, with TRBD2 identical over 10 bases. This TCR was recovered from a human donor in a cohort sampled during active COVID-19. The specimen sequenced was peripheral blood. This chain's CDR3 is CATSDSGRAPPGELFF. The CDR3 DNA follows: TGTGCCACCAGTGATAGCGGGAGGGCCCCCCCCGGGGAGCTGTTTTTT.